The 21 T cell receptor beta chains listed next were all sequenced from one sample in a study of CD8 T cells in Susac syndrome. It was with random hexamers that roughly 0.45 to 1 ug RNA was reverse transcribed. In TCRdb, the immunoSEQ multiplex PCR reads were re-called with MiXCR into one record per CDR3 protein. The data show 75,000 to 95,000 distinct CDR3 sequences, approximately 96% seen once. The sequencing sample was made of CD8+ T cells from PBMCs. The origin of the receptors is a human donor with Susac syndrome.

The genes are TRBV7-3 and TRBJ2-1, with D perhaps being TRBD1 or TRBD2 (5 bases each). The germline V gene has CDR1 SGHTA and CDR2 FQGTGA. Trimming left V 5 bases short and J 8 bases short, with 25 bases between. This CDR3 is built from 17 residues. The CDR3, as DNA: TGTGCCAGCAGCCCTTACGGTCCCACGGGGCAACGGCATGAGCAGTTCTTC. Its protein is CASSPYGPTGQRHEQFF.

A single count supports this clonotype. The genes are TRBV12-3 or TRBV12-4 and TRBJ1-2; D may be TRBD1 (5 bases). V lost 3 bases to trimming and J lost 2 bases, with 10 bases between them. The CDR3 is made up of 14 amino acids. Here the CDR3 reads CASSLEGPNYGYTF. DNA of the CDR3: TGTGCCAGCAGTTTGGAGGGGCCAAACTATGGCTACACCTTC.

V is TRBV13 and J is TRBJ1-3; D call uncertain. The CDR3 runs 17 residues. Deletions cut 1 base from V and 7 bases from J, with 20 bases between. Germline values: CDR1 PRHDT, CDR2 FYEKMQ (reference sequence). DNA of the CDR3: TGTGCCAGCAGCTTAGAGGGCAGATCTAACCGTGATAACACCATATATTTT. The encoded protein is CASSLEGRSNRDNTIYF. The whole variable domain, filled in from reference TRBV13 and TRBJ1-3, reads AAGVIQSPRHLIKEKRETATLKCYPIPRHDTVYWYQQGPGQDPQFLISFYEKMQSDKGSIPDRFSAQQFSDYHSELNMSSLELGDSALYFCASSLEGRSNRDNTIYFGEGSWLTVV.

The CDR3 region has the DNA TGTGCCTGGAGTGTACAGGCCTCGACGATGAACACTGAAGCTTTCTTT. Translated: CAWSVQASTMNTEAFF. This chain joins TRBV30 and TRBJ1-1; D perhaps matches TRBD1 (5 bases). Trimming removed 0 bases from V and 0 bases from J, with 14 bases in between. The length of the CDR3 is 16 residues. Germline V gene sequence: CDR1 GTSNPN, CDR2 SVGIG (reference sequence). Variable domain in full (rest from reference TRBV30 and TRBJ1-1): SQTIHQWPATLVQPVGSPLSLECTVEGTSNPNLYWYRQAAGRGLQLLFYSVGIGQISSEVPQNLSASRPQDRQFILSSKKLLLSDSGFYLCAWSVQASTMNTEAFFGQGTRLTVV.

The chain uses TRBV18 and TRBJ2-7; TRBD1 matches at 12 bases. The V and J ends lost 0 bases and 7 bases, in that order; junction bases with no gene match: 4. Germline-derived CDR1 and CDR2 are KGHSH and LQKENI. The CDR3 has 15 amino acids. The CDR3 spells CASSPPGQGAREQYF. In DNA form, the CDR3 reads TGTGCCAGCTCACCACCGGGACAGGGGGCGAGGGAGCAGTACTTC.

This clonotype was seen a single time. V usage is TRBV7-2 and J usage is TRBJ2-3; D gene ambiguous. This CDR3 comprises 16 residues. Per the germline V gene, CDR1 is SGHTA and CDR2 is FQGNSA. Trimming cost V 1 base and J 0 bases, with 11 bases left between them. In DNA, the CDR3 is TGTGCCAGCAGCTTAGTGATGGGCCCGAGCACAGATACGCAGTATTTT. Residues: CASSLVMGPSTDTQYF.

The chain employs TRBV30 and TRBJ2-1; a possible D gene is TRBD2 (6 bases). The CDR3 is 14 residues long. The V end was cut by 1 base, the J end by 0 bases, with 7 bases between. Germline CDR1 reads GTSNPN; CDR2 reads SVGIG (reference sequence). Here the CDR3 DNA reads TGTGCCTGGAGTGCGGGGGTCTCCTACAATGAGCAGTTCTTC. This codes for CAWSAGVSYNEQFF.

This clonotype came up once. The chain joins TRBV5-4 to TRBJ2-7; 8 bases are a match to TRBD1. V lost 2 bases, J lost 5 bases, and 6 bases stayed unmatched. CDR1 SGHNT and CDR2 YYREEE come from the germline V gene (reference sequence). The CDR3 has 14 amino acids. CDR3 protein: CASSFGQGTHEQYF. The CDR3 DNA sequence: TGTGCCAGCAGCTTCGGACAGGGAACACACGAGCAGTACTTC.

The gene calls are TRBV5-1 and TRBJ1-4, with D possibly matching TRBD1 (6 bases). In germline, CDR1 is SGHRS, CDR2 YFSETQ. V lost 4 bases and J 3 bases, leaving 13 bases between the germline ends. There are 15 residues in the CDR3. CDR3 residues: CASSRDRPANEKLFF. The CDR3 DNA reads as TGCGCCAGCAGCCGAGACAGGCCCGCTAATGAAAAACTGTTTTTT. Together with reference TRBV5-1 and TRBJ1-4, the CDR3 gives the full variable domain: KAGVTQTPRYLIKTRGQQVTLSCSPISGHRSVSWYQQTPGQGLQFLFEYFSETQRNKGNFPGRFSGRQFSNSRSEMNVSTLELGDSALYLCASSRDRPANEKLFFGSGTQLSVL.

The chain is built from TRBV20-1 and TRBJ1-5; TRBD1 matches at 7 bases. Trimming at V came to 4 bases and at J to 1 base, leaving 4 bases not matched to a gene. This CDR3 contains 14 residues. CDR1 and CDR2 from the germline V gene are DFQATT and SNEGSKA (reference sequence). The CDR3 loop reads CSAIRQGSNQPQHF. The CDR3 DNA follows: TGCAGTGCTATTCGACAGGGCAGCAATCAGCCCCAGCATTTT.

This rearrangement joins TRBV4-1 to TRBJ2-1; possible D gene TRBD2, 5 bases. Germline CDR1 reads MGHRA; CDR2 reads YSYEKL. The CDR3 has 17 amino acids. V lost 1 base to trimming and J lost 0 bases, with 13 bases between them. The CDR3 protein is CASSQAFGLSSYNEQFF. For the CDR3, the DNA is TGCGCCAGCAGCCAAGCCTTCGGACTGAGCTCCTACAATGAGCAGTTCTTC.

This clonotype appeared a few times. This chain connects TRBV7-3 to TRBJ2-5; D not resolved. The CDR3 sequence is 17 residues long. V dropped 0 bases and J dropped 1 base, with 15 bases sitting between them. The V gene's germline CDR1 is SGHTA and CDR2 FQGTGA. CDR3 bases: TGTGCCAGCAGCTTAACGGGTCTAGGCAGAATCCAAGAGACCCAGTACTTC. Its translation is CASSLTGLGRIQETQYF.

The chain's CDR3 is CASSKSGIIRGYTF. The CDR3 bases are TGTGCCAGCAGTAAATCAGGGATAATTCGAGGCTACACCTTC. J is TRBJ1-2 and V is TRBV25-1; TRBD1 is a possible D gene (5 bases). Trimming took 5 bases from V and 8 from J, leaving 18 bases between them. The length of the CDR3 is 14 residues. Looked up from germline, CDR1 is MGHDK and CDR2 is SYGVNS.

This chain connects TRBV6-2 or TRBV6-3 to TRBJ2-2, with D perhaps matching TRBD1 (6 bases). Germline loops: CDR1 MNHEY, CDR2 SVGEGT. This CDR3 contains 15 residues. V lost 7 bases and J 1 base, leaving 13 bases between the germline ends. The CDR3: CASKQGTLNTGELFF. In DNA, the CDR3 is TGTGCCAGCAAACAGGGAACCTTGAACACCGGGGAGCTGTTTTTT.

The CDR3 DNA follows: TGTGCCTGGAGTCCTTCAATCCCCGGGGAGCTGTTTTTT. As protein: CAWSPSIPGELFF. The rearrangement links TRBV30 to TRBJ2-2; D uncertain. The length of the CDR3 is 13 residues. V gave up 2 bases and J gave up 6 bases, with 10 bases separating them. CDR1 and CDR2 from the germline V gene are GTSNPN and SVGIG (reference sequence).

This clonotype was counted a single time. V and J are TRBV7-9 and TRBJ1-6; 7 bases are shared with TRBD1. The ends lost 5 bases at V and 12 bases at J; junction bases unmatched: 4. CDR1 is SEHNR and CDR2 is FQNEAQ in the germline V gene (reference sequence). The CDR3 loop spans 12 amino acids. The CDR3 region has the DNA TGTGCCAGCAGCACAGGGGCCGGACCCCTCCACTTT. The encoded protein is CASSTGAGPLHF.

This rearrangement joins TRBV20-1 to TRBJ2-1; TRBD2 aligns across 15 bases. This CDR3 region has 13 residues. V shed 5 bases and J 7 bases; nucleotides not matched to a gene: 0. Germline assignment: CDR1 DFQATT and CDR2 SNEGSKA (reference sequence). CDR3 coding DNA: TGCAGTGCTGGGACTAGCGGGGGGAATGAGCAGTTCTTC. Translated: CSAGTSGGNEQFF.

V is TRBV7-8 and J is TRBJ2-6; 10 bases are shared with TRBD1. Germline assignment: CDR1 SGHVS and CDR2 FQNEAQ. This CDR3 is 20 amino acids long. Unmatched junction bases numbered 13, after V lost 2 bases and J lost 3 bases. The CDR3 reads CASSLTYGQGDSDGANVLTF. The DNA of the CDR3 is TGTGCCAGCAGCTTAACTTACGGACAGGGGGATTCGGATGGGGCCAACGTCCTGACTTTC.

CDR3 region: CASSYAVTDTQYF. In DNA form, the CDR3 reads TGTGCCAGCAGTTACGCAGTCACAGATACGCAGTATTTT. V usage is TRBV6-5 and J usage is TRBJ2-3; D unclear. Germline CDR1 is MNHEY and CDR2 is SVGAGI. V was shortened by 2 bases and J by 2 bases, with 5 bases between the two germline ends. CDR3 length: 13 residues.

The V call is TRBV15, the J call TRBJ2-2, with D perhaps matching TRBD1 or TRBD2 (5 bases each). The germline V gene encodes CDR1 LNHNV and CDR2 YYDKDF (reference sequence). V was clipped by 1 base and J by 4 bases, with 7 bases between them. This CDR3 is 14 amino acids long. CDR3 protein: CATSRGGATGELFF. CDR3 bases: TGTGCCACCAGCAGAGGAGGGGCCACCGGGGAGCTGTTTTTT.

The genes are TRBV30 and TRBJ1-2; 9 bases line up with TRBD1. V dropped 4 bases and J dropped 4; count of bases not matched to a gene: 7. The CDR3 consists of 14 residues. The germline V gene encodes CDR1 GTSNPN and CDR2 SVGIG (reference sequence). The CDR3 bases are TGTGCCTGGACTACTTGGGACAGGGTCTATGGCTACACCTTC. This codes for CAWTTWDRVYGYTF.